This section outlines one T cell receptor (beta chain) sequence together with its context. These data originate in a study of T cell responses to AZD1222 COVID-19 vaccine. Generated by immunoSEQ multiplex PCR, the TCRdb table keeps only in-frame clones and is missing some. Of 150,000 to 200,000 clones detected, approximately 90% appear once; the ten largest clones hold 3.5% to 4%. The TCR originated in an adult who received the MenACWY meningococcal vaccine as a control. The source material was peripheral blood, sampled 28 days after the second dose of the MenACWY control vaccine.

The CDR3 protein is CASRGMETEAFF. CDR3 nucleotide sequence: TGTGCCAGTAGGGGTATGGAAACTGAAGCTTTCTTT. The rearrangement joins TRBV19 to TRBJ1-1; D gene uncertain. V dropped 6 bases and J dropped 5 bases, with 10 bases sitting between them. The germline gives CDR1 LNHDA, CDR2 SQIVND (reference sequence). The CDR3 totals 12 residues.